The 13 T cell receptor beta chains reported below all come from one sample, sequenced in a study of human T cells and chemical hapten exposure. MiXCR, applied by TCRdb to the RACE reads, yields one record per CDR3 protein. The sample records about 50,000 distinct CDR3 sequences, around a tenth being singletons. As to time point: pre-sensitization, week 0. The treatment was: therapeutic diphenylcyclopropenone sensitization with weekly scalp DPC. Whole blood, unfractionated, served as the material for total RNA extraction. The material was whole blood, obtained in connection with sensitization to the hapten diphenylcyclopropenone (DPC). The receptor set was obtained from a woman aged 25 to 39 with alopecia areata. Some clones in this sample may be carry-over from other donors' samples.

The CDR3: CASRGFDGELFF. Written as DNA, the CDR3 is TGTGCCAGCAGAGGGTTTGACGGGGAGCTGTTTTTT. The V call is TRBV6-5, the J call TRBJ2-2; no reliable D call. The V end was cut by 6 bases, the J end by 7 bases, with 9 bases between. Germline CDR1 reads MNHEY; CDR2 reads SVGAGI. This CDR3 spans 12 amino acids.

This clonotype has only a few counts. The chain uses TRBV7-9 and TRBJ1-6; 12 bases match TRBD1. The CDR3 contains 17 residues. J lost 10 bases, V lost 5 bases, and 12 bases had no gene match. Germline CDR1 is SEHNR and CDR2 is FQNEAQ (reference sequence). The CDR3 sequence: CASSPAGTGGARSPLHF. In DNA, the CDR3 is TGTGCCAGCAGCCCTGCGGGGACAGGGGGCGCGAGGTCACCCCTCCACTTT.

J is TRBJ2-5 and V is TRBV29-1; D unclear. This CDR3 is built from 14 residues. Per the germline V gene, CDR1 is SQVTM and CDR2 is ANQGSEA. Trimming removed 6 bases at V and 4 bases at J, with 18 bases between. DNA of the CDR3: TGCAGCGTAAGGTCCTCTAACTGGGGAGAGACCCAGTACTTC. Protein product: CSVRSSNWGETQYF. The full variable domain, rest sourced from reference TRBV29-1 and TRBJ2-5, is SAVISQKPSRDICQRGTSLTIQCQVDSQVTMMFWYRQQPGQSLTLIATANQGSEATYESGFVIDKFPISRPNLTFSTLTVSNMSPEDSSIYLCSVRSSNWGETQYFGPGTRLLVL.

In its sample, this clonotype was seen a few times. The CDR3 sequence is CASSTHGKIGTEAFF. The CDR3 nucleotides are TGTGCCAGCAGTACCCACGGCAAAATCGGGACTGAAGCTTTCTTT. The chain has TRBV6-2 or TRBV6-3 and TRBJ1-1; D remains ambiguous. V lost 5 bases and J lost 5, with 18 bases in between. This CDR3 has 15 amino acids. CDR1 and CDR2 from the germline V gene are MNHEY and SVGEGT.

The CDR3 spells CASSLQTGGTDTQYF. The CDR3 DNA sequence: TGCGCCAGCAGCCTACAGACAGGGGGCACAGATACGCAGTATTTT. The rearrangement uses TRBV5-1 and TRBJ2-3; 8 positions agree with TRBD1. The germline V gene has CDR1 SGHRS and CDR2 YFSETQ. The CDR3 runs to 15 residues. The J segment lost 1 base and the V segment lost 4 bases, leaving 5 bases of the junction unmatched.

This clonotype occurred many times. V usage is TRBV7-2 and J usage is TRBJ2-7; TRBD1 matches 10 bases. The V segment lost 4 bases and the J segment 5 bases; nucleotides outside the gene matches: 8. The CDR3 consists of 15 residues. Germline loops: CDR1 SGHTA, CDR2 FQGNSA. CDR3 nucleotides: TGTGCCAGCAGCTCAACCGGGACAGGGGCCCACGAGCAGTACTTC. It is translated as CASSSTGTGAHEQYF.

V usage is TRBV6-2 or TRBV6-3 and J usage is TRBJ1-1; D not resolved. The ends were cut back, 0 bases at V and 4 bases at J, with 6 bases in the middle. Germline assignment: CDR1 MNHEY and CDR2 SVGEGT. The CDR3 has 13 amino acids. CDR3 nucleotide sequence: TGTGCCAGCAGTTACTCCTTGGGCACTGAAGCTTTCTTT. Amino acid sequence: CASSYSLGTEAFF.

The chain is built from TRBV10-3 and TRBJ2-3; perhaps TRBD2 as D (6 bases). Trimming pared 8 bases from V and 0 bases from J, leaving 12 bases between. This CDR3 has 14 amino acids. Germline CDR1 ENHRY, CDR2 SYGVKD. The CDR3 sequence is CAIAAGTSTDTQYF. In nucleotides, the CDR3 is TGTGCCATCGCTGCAGGGACTAGCACAGATACGCAGTATTTT.

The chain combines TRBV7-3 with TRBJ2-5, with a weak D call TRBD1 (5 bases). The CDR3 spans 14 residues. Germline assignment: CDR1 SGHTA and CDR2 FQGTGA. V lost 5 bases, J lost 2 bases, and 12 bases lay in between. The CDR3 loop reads CASSPTGPQETQYF. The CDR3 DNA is TGTGCCAGCAGCCCCACAGGACCGCAAGAGACCCAGTACTTC. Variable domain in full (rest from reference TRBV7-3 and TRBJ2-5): GAGVSQTPSNKVTEKGKYVELRCDPISGHTALYWYRQSLGQGPEFLIYFQGTGAADDSGLPNDRFFAVRPEGSVSTLKIQRTERGDSAVYLCASSPTGPQETQYFGPGTRLLVL.

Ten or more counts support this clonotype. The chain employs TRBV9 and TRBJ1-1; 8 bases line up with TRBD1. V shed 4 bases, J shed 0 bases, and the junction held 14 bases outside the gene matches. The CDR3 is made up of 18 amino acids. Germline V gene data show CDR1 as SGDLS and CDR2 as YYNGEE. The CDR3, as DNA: TGTGCCAGCAGCCGTCCCTCTGGGACAGGATACATGAACACTGAAGCTTTCTTT. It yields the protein CASSRPSGTGYMNTEAFF.

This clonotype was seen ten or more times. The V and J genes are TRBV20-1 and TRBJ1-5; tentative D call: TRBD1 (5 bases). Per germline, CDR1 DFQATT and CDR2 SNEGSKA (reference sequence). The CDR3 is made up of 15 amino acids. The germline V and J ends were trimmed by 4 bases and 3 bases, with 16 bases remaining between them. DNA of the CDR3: TGCAGTGCTACTACAACCCGACAGCACAATCAGCCCCAGCATTTT. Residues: CSATTTRQHNQPQHF.

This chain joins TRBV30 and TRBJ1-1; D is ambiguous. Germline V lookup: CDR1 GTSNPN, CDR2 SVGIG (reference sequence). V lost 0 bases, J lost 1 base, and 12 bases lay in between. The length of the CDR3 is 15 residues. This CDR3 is CAWSVRGVGNTEAFF. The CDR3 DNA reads TGTGCCTGGAGTGTACGCGGGGTGGGGAACACTGAAGCTTTCTTT.

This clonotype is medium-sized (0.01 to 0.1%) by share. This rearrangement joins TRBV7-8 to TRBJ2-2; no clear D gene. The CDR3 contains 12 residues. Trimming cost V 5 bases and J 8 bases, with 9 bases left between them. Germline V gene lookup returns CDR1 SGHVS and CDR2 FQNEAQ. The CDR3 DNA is TGTGCCAGCAGCCTACGCCCGGGGGAGCTGTTTTTT. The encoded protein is CASSLRPGELFF. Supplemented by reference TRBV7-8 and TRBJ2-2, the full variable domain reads GAGVSQSPRYKVAKRGQDVALRCDPISGHVSLFWYQQALGQGPEFLTYFQNEAQLDKSGLPSDRFFAERPEGSVSTLKIQRTQQEDSAVYLCASSLRPGELFFGEGSRLTVL.